Listed below are T cell receptor beta chains from one sample, sequenced in a study of Tregs in tolerant kidney transplant recipients. The method was immunoSEQ multiplex PCR; TCRdb's version includes in-frame clones alone and lacks a portion of them. The data hold about 120,000 clones, with roughly 92% observed a single time. Sequenced input: CD4+ T cells from blood. The receptors here all came from a human donor in good health. Both conserved end residues are part of each CDR3. Each record gives: clone size, V gene, J gene, D gene, CDR3 length, CDR3 DNA, CDR3 protein. D genes are given only for firm matches. A clone size is listed for some rows: how often the clone was seen (once, few, many), or a class if it is expanded.

clone size: NA
V gene: TRBV10-3
J gene: TRBJ2-2
D gene: TRBD1
CDR3 length: 14
CDR3 DNA: TGTGCCACGTCCGGGACAGGTAACACCGGGGAGCTGTTTTTT
CDR3 protein: CATSGTGNTGELFF

clone size: NA
V gene: TRBV27
J gene: TRBJ2-5
D gene: NA
CDR3 length: 16
CDR3 DNA: TGTGCCAGCAGTTTATCGCGGGACCTACTCGCGGAGACCCAGTACTTC
CDR3 protein: CASSLSRDLLAETQYF

clone size: NA
V gene: TRBV6-5
J gene: TRBJ1-1
D gene: NA
CDR3 length: 12
CDR3 DNA: TGTGCCAGCAGGAAGTGGAACACTGAAGCTTTCTTT
CDR3 protein: CASRKWNTEAFF

clone size: NA
V gene: TRBV6-1
J gene: TRBJ1-1
D gene: NA
CDR3 length: 13
CDR3 DNA: TGTGCCAGCAGAACCCAATGGGACACTGAAGCTTTCTTT
CDR3 protein: CASRTQWDTEAFF

clone size: NA
V gene: TRBV9
J gene: TRBJ2-2
D gene: NA
CDR3 length: 15
CDR3 DNA: TGTGCCAGCAGCGTAGCCCAGACGAACACCGGGGAGCTGTTTTTT
CDR3 protein: CASSVAQTNTGELFF

clone size: NA
V gene: TRBV5-4
J gene: TRBJ2-3
D gene: NA
CDR3 length: 13
CDR3 DNA: TGTGCCAGCAGCCCTAAGGGGGGTGATACGCAGTATTTT
CDR3 protein: CASSPKGGDTQYF

clone size: NA
V gene: TRBV19
J gene: TRBJ2-6
D gene: NA
CDR3 length: 17
CDR3 DNA: TGTGCCAGTAGTTTCGGGACATCGAAGCCTGGGGCCAACGTCCTGACTTTC
CDR3 protein: CASSFGTSKPGANVLTF

clone size: NA
V gene: TRBV11-2
J gene: TRBJ2-6
D gene: NA
CDR3 length: 15
CDR3 DNA: TGTGCCAGCAGCTTATTCTCCCGGGGGGCCAACGTCCTGACTTTC
CDR3 protein: CASSLFSRGANVLTF

clone size: NA
V gene: TRBV11-1
J gene: TRBJ2-1
D gene: TRBD2
CDR3 length: 13
CDR3 DNA: TGTGCCAGCAGCCGACGGACTAGAGAGGAGCAGTTCTTC
CDR3 protein: CASSRRTREEQFF

clone size: NA
V gene: TRBV7-2
J gene: TRBJ2-7
D gene: NA
CDR3 length: 14
CDR3 DNA: TGTGCCAGCAGAGGGGGACCCAGCTCCTACGAGCAGTACTTC
CDR3 protein: CASRGGPSSYEQYF

clone size: NA
V gene: TRBV7-9
J gene: TRBJ2-1
D gene: NA
CDR3 length: 15
CDR3 DNA: TGTGCCAGCAGCGAAGGGGGTCGGTCCTACAATGAGCAGTTCTTC
CDR3 protein: CASSEGGRSYNEQFF

clone size: NA
V gene: TRBV7-6
J gene: TRBJ2-7
D gene: TRBD1
CDR3 length: 14
CDR3 DNA: TGTGCCAGCAGCCTATTGGGACAGGGTCATGAGCAGTACTTC
CDR3 protein: CASSLLGQGHEQYF

clone size: NA
V gene: TRBV18
J gene: TRBJ2-1
D gene: NA
CDR3 length: 13
CDR3 DNA: TGTGCCAGCTCCCAGGGGCTCGACAATGAGCAGTTCTTC
CDR3 protein: CASSQGLDNEQFF

clone size: once
V gene: TRBV15
J gene: TRBJ1-6
D gene: NA
CDR3 length: 17
CDR3 DNA: TGTGCCACCGCTGCCGGGGGGGGCACTTTTGCCTATTCACCCCTCCACTTT
CDR3 protein: CATAAGGGTFAYSPLHF

clone size: NA
V gene: TRBV6-1
J gene: TRBJ1-3
D gene: TRBD1
CDR3 length: 16
CDR3 DNA: TGTGCCAGCAGTGGATCTCCGGGACAGGGCATAAACACCATATATTTT
CDR3 protein: CASSGSPGQGINTIYF

clone size: NA
V gene: TRBV9
J gene: TRBJ2-3
D gene: NA
CDR3 length: 16
CDR3 DNA: TGTGCCAGCAGCGTAGAGGGCGCGGGTAGCACAGATACGCAGTATTTT
CDR3 protein: CASSVEGAGSTDTQYF

clone size: NA
V gene: TRBV29-1
J gene: TRBJ2-1
D gene: NA
CDR3 length: 16
CDR3 DNA: TGCAGCGTTGAAGATACGGGGGCCAGTAGACGGGGTGAGCAGTTCTTC
CDR3 protein: CSVEDTGASRRGEQFF

clone size: NA
V gene: TRBV19
J gene: TRBJ2-5
D gene: NA
CDR3 length: 13
CDR3 DNA: TGTGCCAGTAGGAGAGGACAGCTAGAGACCCAGTACTTC
CDR3 protein: CASRRGQLETQYF

clone size: few
V gene: TRBV11-2
J gene: TRBJ1-6
D gene: NA
CDR3 length: 14
CDR3 DNA: TGTGCCAGCAGCCCAGGGTGGTATAATTCACCCCTCCACTTT
CDR3 protein: CASSPGWYNSPLHF

clone size: NA
V gene: TRBV5-1
J gene: TRBJ2-5
D gene: TRBD1
CDR3 length: 14
CDR3 DNA: TGCGCCAGCAGCACACGGACAGGGCGGGAGACCCAGTACTTC
CDR3 protein: CASSTRTGRETQYF

clone size: once
V gene: TRBV29-1
J gene: TRBJ1-1
D gene: NA
CDR3 length: 14
CDR3 DNA: TGCAGCGTTGAAGAACGGGGGGCAAGGACTGAAGCTTTCTTT
CDR3 protein: CSVEERGARTEAFF

clone size: NA
V gene: TRBV9
J gene: TRBJ2-7
D gene: TRBD2
CDR3 length: 16
CDR3 DNA: TGTGCCAGCAGCGTGATGCTAGCGGGGGGGGTCCACGAGCAGTACTTC
CDR3 protein: CASSVMLAGGVHEQYF

clone size: NA
V gene: TRBV30
J gene: TRBJ1-2
D gene: NA
CDR3 length: 16
CDR3 DNA: TGTGCCTGGAGTGTACGTAACCCGCCGGGGGACTATGGCTACACCTTC
CDR3 protein: CAWSVRNPPGDYGYTF

clone size: NA
V gene: TRBV28
J gene: TRBJ1-1
D gene: NA
CDR3 length: 18
CDR3 DNA: TGTGCCAGCAGTCCGCCGGACAGAAACACTTATTCGAACACTGAAGCTTTCTTT
CDR3 protein: CASSPPDRNTYSNTEAFF

clone size: NA
V gene: TRBV7-7
J gene: TRBJ2-7
D gene: NA
CDR3 length: 16
CDR3 DNA: TGTGCTAGCAGCTTAGCGCAGACAGCATGGGACTACGAGCAGTACTTC
CDR3 protein: CASSLAQTAWDYEQYF

clone size: NA
V gene: TRBV4-1
J gene: TRBJ2-3
D gene: NA
CDR3 length: 11
CDR3 DNA: TGCGCCAGCAGCTCGGCAGATACGCAGTATTTT
CDR3 protein: CASSSADTQYF